The 10 T cell receptor beta chains presented below share a single source sample, sequenced in a study of T cell responses to AZD1222 COVID-19 vaccine. Only in-frame clones appear in the TCRdb table, and some are missing; sequencing was by immunoSEQ multiplex PCR. In the table there are 100,000 to 150,000 clones, about 90% of which are singletons. The sequencing used peripheral blood, collected on day 0 of MenACWY control vaccination. Receptors originate from an adult in good health.

The V gene is TRBV5-4, the J gene TRBJ2-2, with D perhaps TRBD1 or TRBD2 (5 bases each). Deletions cut 4 bases from V and 1 base from J, with 14 bases between. In germline, CDR1 is SGHNT, CDR2 YYREEE (reference sequence). The CDR3 sequence is 16 residues long. The CDR3 spells CASSPRGRVNTGELFF. The CDR3 bases are TGTGCCAGCAGCCCCCGGGGCCGGGTGAACACCGGGGAGCTGTTTTTT.

The rearrangement links TRBV14 to TRBJ1-1; no firm D call. In germline, CDR1 is SGHDN, CDR2 FVKESK. The CDR3 covers 13 residues. The V gene lost 6 bases and the J gene lost 2 bases, with 10 bases spanning the gap. For the CDR3, the DNA is TGTGCCAGCAGTCGCAGTATAAACACTGAAGCTTTCTTT. This sequence encodes CASSRSINTEAFF.

The chain is built from TRBV5-4 and TRBJ2-3; the D is unclear. The V gene lost 2 bases and the J gene lost 2 bases, with 15 bases spanning the gap. The CDR3 loop spans 16 amino acids. Germline CDR1 SGHNT, CDR2 YYREEE (reference sequence). This chain's CDR3 is CASSLVGVSITDTQYF. CDR3 DNA: TGTGCCAGCAGCTTAGTCGGAGTTTCGATCACAGATACGCAGTATTTT.

This chain joins TRBV12-3 or TRBV12-4 and TRBJ2-1; the match to TRBD2 covers 9 bases. The J segment lost 15 bases and the V segment lost 5 bases, leaving 8 bases of the junction unmatched. CDR3 length: 12 residues. The CDR3 nucleotides are TGTGCCAGCAGTACGGCTAGCGGGAATATGTTCTTC. Translating it yields CASSTASGNMFF.

The V gene is TRBV4-2, the J gene TRBJ2-3; tentatively, D is TRBD1 or TRBD2 (5 bases each). This CDR3 region has 14 residues. Germline CDR1 is LGHNA and CDR2 is YNFKEQ. The V end was cut by 5 bases, the J end by 4 bases, with 13 bases between. This CDR3 is CASSDPGDADTQYF. The CDR3 DNA follows: TGTGCCAGCAGCGACCCTGGGGACGCAGATACGCAGTATTTT.

V usage is TRBV18 and J usage is TRBJ1-2; perhaps TRBD1 as D (5 bases). CDR3 length equals 15 residues. Per the germline V gene, CDR1 is KGHSH and CDR2 is LQKENI. V was clipped by 6 bases and J by 3 bases, with 17 bases between them. In nucleotides, the CDR3 is TGTGCCAGCTCTTCGCTGGAGGGGCTGGACTATGGCTACACCTTC. As protein: CASSSLEGLDYGYTF. Together with reference TRBV18 and TRBJ1-2, the CDR3 gives the full variable domain: NAGVMQNPRHLVRRRGQEARLRCSPMKGHSHVYWYRQLPEEGLKFMVYLQKENIIDESGMPKERFSAEFPKEGPSILRIQQVVRGDSAAYFCASSSLEGLDYGYTFGSGTRLTVV.

The chain couples TRBV6-4 to TRBJ2-3; D is unresolved. The CDR3 consists of 11 residues. V was cut by 4 bases and J by 2 bases, with 1 base left in between. The germline gives CDR1 MRHNA, CDR2 SNTAGT. The CDR3 loop reads CASSATDTQYF. The DNA of the CDR3 is TGTGCCAGCAGTGCCACAGATACGCAGTATTTT.

This sequence joins TRBV10-2 and TRBJ1-1, with a possible D match to TRBD1 (5 bases). Trimming cost V 3 bases and J 4 bases, with 9 bases left between them. This CDR3 has 13 residues. Germline V gives CDR1 WSHSY, CDR2 SAAADI. The CDR3: CASSDQGGTEAFF. The DNA of the CDR3 is TGCGCCAGCAGTGATCAGGGTGGCACTGAAGCTTTCTTT.

The chain recombines TRBV3-1 (or the pseudogene TRBV3-2) with TRBJ2-5; possibly TRBD1 or TRBD2 for D (5 bases each). Germline CDR1 is LGHDT and CDR2 is YNNKEL (reference sequence). The ends were cut back, 4 bases at V and 5 bases at J, with 20 bases in the middle. The CDR3 sequence is 16 residues long. CDR3 protein: CASSPVHGRDGETQYF. The CDR3 DNA reads as TGTGCCAGCAGCCCGGTCCACGGCAGGGACGGGGAGACCCAGTACTTC.

V usage is TRBV24-1 and J usage is TRBJ2-1; D is unclear. Per the germline V gene, CDR1 is KGHDR and CDR2 is SFDVKD. The length of the CDR3 is 15 residues. V gave up 4 bases and J gave up 7 bases, with 16 bases separating them. This chain's CDR3 is CATSDRVMPLNEQFF. For the CDR3, the DNA is TGTGCCACCAGTGACCGAGTTATGCCCCTGAATGAGCAGTTCTTC.